This record looks at one TCR beta chain sequence and its context. No antigen is known for it. This sample stems from a study of cytotoxic CD8 clonotypes in ibrutinib-treated CLL. Study background: Patient counts were 11 relapsed/refractory, approximately 15 treatment-naive and some 17 IGHV unmutated. Findings of the study overall: Collection times varied between progressing and sustained-remission patients.

Using immunoSEQ multiplex PCR, the repertoire was profiled, and TCRdb retains in-frame clones only, with some absent. The table records about 270,000 clones, about 72% of them present only once. Extraction of approximately 2.2 micrograms of genomic DNA from cryopreserved PBMCs supplied material for TCR beta libraries. This TCR derives from a human donor with chronic lymphocytic leukemia. The material was PBMCs, obtained at disease progression, from a patient treated with ibrutinib.

CDR3 nucleotides: TGTGCCAGCAGCGGAAGTGGGACAGGCTCCTACGAGCAGTACTTC. Translation: CASSGSGTGSYEQYF. The V call is TRBV11-2, the J call TRBJ2-7, with 8 bases fitting TRBD1. After removal of 5 bases from V and 0 bases from J, the junction contained 6 bases not matched to a gene. CDR3 length: 15 amino acids. Per the germline V gene, CDR1 is SGHAT and CDR2 is FQNNGV.